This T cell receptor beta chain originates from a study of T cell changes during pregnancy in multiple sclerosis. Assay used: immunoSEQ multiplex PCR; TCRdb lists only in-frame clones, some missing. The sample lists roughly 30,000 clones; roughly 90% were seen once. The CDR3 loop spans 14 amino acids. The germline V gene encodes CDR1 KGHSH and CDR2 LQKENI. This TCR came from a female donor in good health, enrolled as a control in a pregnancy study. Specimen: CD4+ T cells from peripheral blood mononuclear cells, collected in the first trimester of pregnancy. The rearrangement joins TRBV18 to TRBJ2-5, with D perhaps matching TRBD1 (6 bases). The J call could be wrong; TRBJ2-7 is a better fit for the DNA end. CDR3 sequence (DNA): TGTGCCAGCTCACCGGGTCCTCAGGGGAGCGAGCAGTACTTC. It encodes CASSPGPQGSEQYF.